The rows below give T cell receptor beta chains drawn from one sample of a study of blood T cell repertoires in COVID-19. Sequencing was performed with immunoSEQ multiplex PCR; in TCRdb, only in-frame clones are kept and a portion is missing. This sample has approximately 94,000 clones, with about 90% found just once. The specimen sequenced was peripheral blood. Source of these receptors: a woman aged 50 to 65 in a cohort sampled during active COVID-19. The CDR3 runs from the conserved cysteine through the conserved F or W. The D gene is left open where the match is weak. The size entry is marked missing in some rows and otherwise reads once, few, many or a size class.

>TRBV13|TRBJ2-2|-|-
TGTGCCAGCAGCTTAAGAATGGGTGGACTTAACACCGGGGAGCTGTTTTTT
CASSLRMGGLNTGELFF
>TRBV5-4|TRBJ2-3|TRBD2|-
TGTGCCAGCAGCTTGGAACTAGCGGGCCGCACAGATACGCAGTATTTT
CASSLELAGRTDTQYF
>TRBV6-1|TRBJ2-3|-|-
TGTGCCAGCAGTGAAACCCCTAGTTTGGTAGATACGCAGTATTTT
CASSETPSLVDTQYF
>TRBV11-3|TRBJ1-6|TRBD1|few
TGTGCCAGCAGCTTTCGACAGGGGAATAATTCACCCCTCCACTTT
CASSFRQGNNSPLHF
>TRBV5-4|TRBJ2-7|TRBD1|-
TGTGCCAGCAGCCCACCGCCGGGACAGGGCTACGAGCAGTACTTC
CASSPPPGQGYEQYF
>TRBV5-1|TRBJ1-1|TRBD1|-
TGCGCCAGCAGCTTGGAGGCAGGGGGATGGGACACTGAAGCTTTCTTT
CASSLEAGGWDTEAFF
>TRBV6-6|TRBJ2-1|TRBD2|-
TGTGCCAGCAGTCCTGGCGGGACTAACCCCCGGCGCCTGAATGAGCAGTTCTTC
CASSPGGTNPRRLNEQFF
>TRBV19|TRBJ1-6|-|-
TGTGCCAGTACCAAGGGGGGGGCATATAATTCACCCCTCCACTTT
CASTKGGAYNSPLHF
>TRBV18|TRBJ2-3|-|once
TGTGCCAGCTCACTACTCGACAGCCTCACAGATACGCAGTATTTT
CASSLLDSLTDTQYF
>TRBV5-6|TRBJ2-7|-|-
TGTGCCAGCAGCCTAGACAGCCCCTACGAGCAGTACTTC
CASSLDSPYEQYF
>TRBV7-3|TRBJ2-1|TRBD1|-
TGTGCCAGCAGCTCAAGGACAGGGGGCAATGAGCAGTTCTTC
CASSSRTGGNEQFF
>TRBV18|TRBJ1-1|TRBD1|-
TGTGCCAGCTCACCACCGAAGGGGGCCCGAGGGTTAGCTTTCTTT
CASSPPKGARGLAFF
>TRBV18|TRBJ2-5|TRBD2|-
TGTGCCAGCTCACCAGCGGGGGGGCGTCTCCAAGAGACCCAGTACTTC
CASSPAGGRLQETQYF
>TRBV5-6|TRBJ2-3|TRBD2|once
TGTGCCAGCAGCCCGGGACTAGCGGGGGACACAGATACGCAGTATTTT
CASSPGLAGDTDTQYF
>TRBV18|TRBJ2-7|-|-
TGTGCCAGCTCACCCGACAGGAGGTCTTGGGAGCAGTACTTC
CASSPDRRSWEQYF
>TRBV4-1|TRBJ2-3|TRBD1|-
TGCGCCAGCAGCCATGGGGGGGGACAGGGACCAGATACGCAGTATTTT
CASSHGGGQGPDTQYF
>TRBV6-5|TRBJ2-7|TRBD1|-
TGTGCCAGCAGCCTACAGGGGTTTATTCCCTACGAGCAGTACTTC
CASSLQGFIPYEQYF
>TRBV29-1|TRBJ1-1|-|once
TGCAGCGTTTTGAACTGGAGGGGAGGGACTGAAGCTTTCTTT
CSVLNWRGGTEAFF
>TRBV7-6|TRBJ2-2|TRBD1|-
TGTGCCAGCAGCTTAGGGACAGGGGTCTTGGACACCGGGGAGCTGTTTTTT
CASSLGTGVLDTGELFF
>TRBV5-5|TRBJ1-6|TRBD1|-
TGTGCCAGCAGCCCAGCCTCTCGGACAGGGACCAGTTCACCCCTCCACTTT
CASSPASRTGTSSPLHF